These T cell receptor beta chains were read from a single sample in a study of identical twins. MiXCR, run by TCRdb on the 5' RACE reads, gives a single entry per CDR3 protein. Of roughly 1,500,000 distinct CDR3 sequences listed, under 35% are singletons. Material: cord blood. The source of these receptors is a newborn girl in good health. Both conserved end residues are part of each CDR3. D genes are given only for firm matches. The size field is filled for only some rows; it gives once, few, many or a size class.

v_call	clone_size	d_call	j_call	cdr3_aa	cdr3_nt
TRBV18	few	NA	TRBJ2-5	CASSLSIQETQYF	TGTGCCAGCTCCCTATCCATCCAAGAGACCCAGTACTTC
TRBV12-3/TRBV12-4	few	NA	TRBJ2-7	CASSLTVGLGGHEQYF	TGTGCCAGCAGTTTGACGGTTGGGTTAGGGGGGCACGAGCAGTACTTC
TRBV7-2	NA	TRBD2	TRBJ2-1	CASSLGGLAGHEQFF	TGTGCCAGCAGCTTAGGGGGACTAGCGGGGCATGAGCAGTTCTTC
TRBV20-1	few	NA	TRBJ2-5	CSASLSSAHREQYF	TGCAGTGCTAGCCTCTCTAGCGCGCACCGGGAGCAGTACTTC
TRBV27	NA	NA	TRBJ1-5	CASSSFRGDNQPQHF	TGTGCCAGCAGTTCTTTCAGGGGAGACAATCAGCCCCAGCATTTT
TRBV27	few	NA	TRBJ1-2	CAILDRYYGYTF	TGTGCCATCCTGGACAGATACTATGGCTACACCTTC
TRBV29-1	few	NA	TRBJ2-2	CSVGTTNTGELFF	TGCAGCGTTGGGACAACGAACACCGGGGAGCTGTTTTTT
TRBV5-1	NA	NA	TRBJ2-7	CASSLGWGLLTTYYEQYF	TGCGCCAGCAGCTTGGGATGGGGACTTCTAACCACCTACTACGAGCAGTACTTC
TRBV12-3/TRBV12-4	few	NA	TRBJ1-2	CASSLNRDFPLYGYTF	TGTGCCAGCAGCCTAAACCGGGATTTTCCTCTCTATGGCTACACCTTC
TRBV27	once	NA	TRBJ1-1	CASSLFSGSTEAFF	TGTGCCAGCAGTTTATTTTCAGGGAGCACTGAAGCTTTCTTT
TRBV20-1	NA	NA	TRBJ1-6	CSARGTVHSPLHF	TGCAGTGCTAGAGGGACAGTTCATTCACCCCTCCACTTT
TRBV20-1	NA	NA	TRBJ2-3	CSATKGSTTDTQYF	TGCAGTGCTACTAAGGGAAGTACCACAGATACGCAGTATTTT
TRBV4-2	NA	TRBD1	TRBJ2-2	CASSPMSDRASGELFF	TGTGCCAGCAGCCCCATGTCAGACAGGGCGTCCGGGGAGCTGTTTTTT
TRBV6-1	NA	NA	TRBJ1-2	CASSEADLYGYTF	TGTGCCAGCAGTGAAGCCGACTTATATGGCTACACCTTC
TRBV5-1	few	TRBD2	TRBJ2-1	CASSLVGYSGRWTYNEQFF	TGCGCCAGCAGCTTGGTGGGATATAGCGGGAGGTGGACCTACAATGAGCAGTTCTTC
TRBV6-5	NA	TRBD2	TRBJ2-5	CASRLAGSYNERYF	TGTGCCAGCAGACTAGCGGGCTCCTACAATGAGCGGTACTTC
TRBV25-1	few	TRBD1	TRBJ1-2	CASSEYLTGGYGYTF	TGTGCCAGCAGTGAATATCTCACAGGGGGCTATGGCTACACCTTC
TRBV20-1	many	NA	TRBJ2-7	CSARPGSGSYEQYF	TGCAGTGCTAGACCCGGGAGTGGGTCCTACGAGCAGTACTTC
TRBV5-1	once	NA	TRBJ2-7	CASSLSGPKVGNEQYF	TGCGCCAGCAGCTTGTCCGGGCCCAAAGTGGGCAATGAGCAGTACTTC
TRBV5-1	many	NA	TRBJ2-3	CASSLGSGSTDTQYF	TGCGCCAGCAGCTTGGGGTCAGGCTCCACAGATACGCAGTATTTT
TRBV6-5	NA	TRBD1	TRBJ2-7	CASSYLPGQGATYEQYF	TGTGCCAGCAGTTACCTTCCGGGACAGGGGGCTACCTACGAGCAGTACTTC
TRBV10-3	NA	NA	TRBJ2-3	CAISESRGSQYF	TGTGCCATCAGTGAGTCGCGGGGTTCGCAGTATTTT
TRBV5-1	NA	TRBD2	TRBJ2-3	CASTSWFGGATDTQYF	TGCGCCAGCACCTCTTGGTTCGGGGGGGCAACAGATACGCAGTATTTT
TRBV11-2	NA	TRBD2	TRBJ2-1	CASSLVRLAGDNEQFF	TGTGCCAGCAGCTTAGTTCGTCTAGCGGGGGACAATGAGCAGTTCTTC
TRBV20-1	NA	NA	TRBJ1-2	CSARDQGRVDGYTF	TGCAGTGCTAGAGATCAGGGGCGGGTAGATGGCTACACCTTC
TRBV9	NA	NA	TRBJ2-7	CASSARRSSYEQYF	TGTGCCAGCAGCGCCCGACGGAGCTCCTACGAGCAGTACTTC
TRBV7-2	NA	NA	TRBJ2-4	CASSTSTKNTQYF	TGTGCCAGCAGCACTTCTACCAAAAACACTCAGTACTTC
TRBV2	NA	NA	TRBJ2-1	CASSARGQSYNEQFF	TGTGCCAGCAGTGCGCGGGGGCAGTCCTACAATGAGCAGTTCTTC
TRBV6-1	NA	TRBD1	TRBJ1-2	CASTEDRGRVGYGYTF	TGTGCCAGCACCGAGGACAGGGGCCGAGTGGGCTATGGCTACACCTTC
TRBV24-1	few	NA	TRBJ1-6	CATPRTVDNSPLHF	TGTGCCACCCCTCGGACGGTTGATAATTCACCCCTCCACTTT
TRBV25-1	few	NA	TRBJ1-1	CASSPGIEAFF	TGTGCCAGCTCCCCGGGGATAGAAGCTTTCTTT
TRBV20-1	few	NA	TRBJ2-3	CSASRSLTDTQYF	TGCAGTGCTTCCCGGAGCCTTACAGATACGCAGTATTTT
TRBV7-9	NA	NA	TRBJ2-7	CASSLAGGDLYEQYF	TGTGCCAGCAGCTTAGCGGGGGGTGATCTCTACGAGCAGTACTTC
TRBV7-9	once	NA	TRBJ2-1	CASSSVAGASHEQFF	TGTGCCAGCAGCTCGGTCGCCGGAGCCTCCCATGAGCAGTTCTTC
TRBV24-1	few	NA	TRBJ1-2	CATSDSDTYYGYTF	TGTGCCACCAGTGATTCGGACACTTACTATGGCTACACCTTC
TRBV7-2	NA	NA	TRBJ2-2	CASTSGWGIGELFF	TGTGCCAGCACCTCTGGTTGGGGGATCGGGGAGCTGTTTTTT
TRBV12-3/TRBV12-4	NA	TRBD1	TRBJ1-2	CASRPGQGFPNYGYTF	TGTGCCAGCAGGCCCGGACAGGGCTTTCCGAACTATGGCTACACCTTC
TRBV20-1	NA	TRBD2	TRBJ2-3	CSASPLAVTDTQYF	TGCAGTGCTAGCCCACTAGCGGTCACAGATACGCAGTATTTT
TRBV24-1	NA	NA	TRBJ1-3	CATSDPSSGNTIYF	TGTGCCACCAGTGATCCAAGCTCTGGAAACACCATATATTTT
TRBV6-6	few	NA	TRBJ2-1	CASLGGTEQFF	TGTGCCAGCCTGGGCGGGACCGAGCAGTTCTTC
TRBV12-3/TRBV12-4	many	TRBD1	TRBJ2-2	CASSLGTGNTGELFF	TGTGCCAGCAGTTTAGGGACAGGGAACACCGGGGAGCTGTTTTTT
TRBV30	few	TRBD1	TRBJ1-4	CAWSPPGTGVEKLFF	TGTGCCTGGAGTCCACCCGGGACAGGGGTAGAAAAACTGTTTTTT
TRBV9	NA	NA	TRBJ2-3	CASSVDSGAFTDTQFF	TGTGCCAGCAGCGTAGATTCCGGGGCCTTCACAGATACGCAGTTTTTT
TRBV11-1	NA	NA	TRBJ2-3	CASSSLPGHSTDTQYF	TGTGCCAGCAGCTCACTCCCGGGACACTCCACAGATACGCAGTATTTT
TRBV11-1	NA	TRBD2	TRBJ2-5	CASSLEVPTAGQYF	TGTGCCAGCAGCTTAGAGGTCCCTACAGCGGGGCAGTACTTC
TRBV13	NA	TRBD2	TRBJ2-3	CASSGSGSVSTDTQYF	TGTGCCAGCAGCGGGAGCGGGAGTGTAAGCACAGATACGCAGTATTTT